Presented here are 20 T cell receptor beta chains from one specimen sequenced in a study of Graves' ophthalmopathy and Graves' hyperthyroidism. Amplified material comprised TCR beta CDR3 regions derived from RNA transcripts. HTBI-primed first-round RT-PCR preceded second-round multiplex PCR. In TCRdb, the multiplex PCR reads were re-called with MiXCR into one record per CDR3 protein. The sample lists 400,000 to 450,000 distinct CDR3 sequences, roughly 21% seen once, with roughly 3% in the top ten. Source material: peripheral blood. The receptors were gathered from a woman between 18 and 30 years old with stable Graves' hyperthyroidism.

The chain has TRBV20-1 and TRBJ2-7, with 11 bases fitting TRBD2. Per germline, CDR1 DFQATT and CDR2 SNEGSKA (reference sequence). CDR3 size: 16 residues. The V and J ends lost 3 bases and 7 bases, in that order; junction bases with no gene match: 14. Here the CDR3 DNA reads TGCAGTGCTAGGGCCCCCCGACTAGCGGGAATTAAGGAGCAGTACTTC. As protein: CSARAPRLAGIKEQYF.

This clonotype was seen ten or more times. The rearrangement joins TRBV20-1 to TRBJ1-6; D is possibly TRBD1 (5 bases). Germline V CDR1 and CDR2: DFQATT, SNEGSKA (reference sequence). The CDR3 contains 14 residues. V was trimmed by 0 bases and J by 9 bases, leaving 12 bases between them. The CDR3 bases are TGCAGTGCTAGAGATCGGCAGGGAGGTTCACCCCTCCACTTT. Translation gives CSARDRQGGSPLHF.

This clonotype was observed at least ten times. Mismatch with germline at one junction end may stem from a read error. The V and J genes are TRBV5-6 and TRBJ1-2; D is unresolved. CDR3 length: 13 amino acids. The germline V gene encodes CDR1 SGHDT and CDR2 YYEEEE. The CDR3 loop reads CASTLILGHGYTF. The CDR3 DNA is TGTGCCAGCACCTTGATTCTAGGGCATGGCTACACCTTC.

In its sample, this clonotype was seen many times. DNA for the CDR3: TGTGCCAGCAGCTTAGCAGTAAGCACAGATACGCAGTATTTT. Translating it yields CASSLAVSTDTQYF. The rearrangement links TRBV7-2 to TRBJ2-3; no reliable D call. Looked up from germline, CDR1 is SGHTA and CDR2 is FQGNSA. CDR3 length equals 14 residues. Trimming shortened V by 0 bases and J by 0 bases, and 4 bases separated the two germline ends.

This chain connects TRBV11-2 to TRBJ1-2; D call uncertain. The V and J ends lost 5 bases and 3 bases respectively, with 7 bases between them. The CDR3 extends over 12 amino acids. Germline V CDR1 and CDR2: SGHAT, FQNNGV. The DNA for the CDR3 is TGTGCCAGCAGCATGGTGGACTATGGCTACACCTTC. This gives the protein CASSMVDYGYTF.

This clonotype has a count of ten or more. V usage is TRBV20-1 and J usage is TRBJ1-5; tentatively, D is TRBD1 (6 bases). Germline V gives CDR1 DFQATT, CDR2 SNEGSKA (reference sequence). V was cut by 3 bases and J by 7 bases, with 13 bases left in between. This CDR3 spans 13 amino acids. CDR3 nucleotide sequence: TGCAGTGCTAGTACAGGGATGAACCAGCCCCAGCATTTT. Its protein is CSASTGMNQPQHF.

This clonotype was counted many times. This chain uses TRBV5-1 with TRBJ2-4; 8 nucleotides agree with TRBD1. The CDR3 covers 16 residues. V lost 0 bases to trimming and J lost 7 bases; unmatched junction nucleotides: 9. CDR1 SGHRS and CDR2 YFSETQ come from the germline V gene. The CDR3 DNA reads as TGCGCCAGCAGCTTGGAGGGACAGGCACACCGTAACATTCAGTACTTC. The encoded protein is CASSLEGQAHRNIQYF.

The table lists this clonotype with many counts. The chain employs TRBV7-2 and TRBJ2-4, with D possibly TRBD2 on 6 matching bases. V gave up 5 bases and J gave up 0 bases, with 14 bases separating them. The CDR3 is made up of 16 amino acids. CDR1 and CDR2 from the germline V gene are SGHTA and FQGNSA. DNA of the CDR3: TGTGCCAGCAGCCAATCACTAGCAACAGCCAAAAACATTCAGTACTTC. It translates to CASSQSLATAKNIQYF.

This clonotype was detected many times. V gene TRBV6-1 combines with J gene TRBJ2-7; perhaps TRBD2 as D (5 bases). V dropped 7 bases and J dropped 7 bases, with 20 bases sitting between them. The germline V gene has CDR1 MNHNS and CDR2 SASEGT. CDR3 length equals 14 residues. The CDR3 protein is CASTLERGLGEQYF. CDR3 bases: TGTGCCAGCACCCTGGAGCGAGGACTTGGGGAGCAGTACTTC.

This clonotype was found many times. The chain recombines TRBV28 with TRBJ1-6; 9 bases map to TRBD1. V dropped 7 bases and J dropped 7; count of bases not matched to a gene: 8. The CDR3 has 15 residues. The germline gives CDR1 MDHEN, CDR2 SYDVKM. CDR3 nucleotide sequence: TGTGCCAGCAACTCACCGGGACAGGGAAATTCACCCCTCCACTTT. This encodes CASNSPGQGNSPLHF.

This clonotype was counted ten times or more. The rearrangement uses TRBV10-2 and TRBJ2-7, with D possibly TRBD1 on 5 matching bases. Germline CDR1 WSHSY, CDR2 SAAADI. The CDR3 extends over 15 amino acids. The V end lost 3 bases, the J end lost 1 base, and 13 bases lay between the germline ends. The CDR3 nucleotides read TGCGCCAGCAGTGAAGGGGCTTGGGGATCCTACGAGCAGTACTTC. It specifies CASSEGAWGSYEQYF.

This clonotype was detected many times. This may be a read error: a much more frequent sequence differs by one nucleotide. The chain uses TRBV29-1 and TRBJ1-1; D perhaps matches TRBD1 (6 bases). Germline-derived CDR1 and CDR2 are SQVTM and ANQGSEA. The CDR3 is 14 residues long. The CDR3 here is CSVEERRGNTEASF. CDR3 nucleotides: TGCAGCGTTGAAGAAAGAAGGGGGAACACTGAAGCTTCCTTT.

This clonotype has more than one count but fewer than ten. The rearrangement uses TRBV2 and TRBJ1-1, with D possibly TRBD1 on 6 matching bases. Trimming took off 7 bases at V and 1 base at J, with 19 bases between the two ends. Germline V lookup: CDR1 SNHLY, CDR2 FYNNEI. There are 16 residues in the CDR3. The CDR3 region is CASNPPMGAENTEAFF. DNA of the CDR3: TGTGCCAGCAATCCTCCCATGGGGGCTGAGAACACTGAAGCTTTCTTT.

Ten or more counts support this clonotype. The chain combines TRBV11-2 with TRBJ2-5; 11 bases agree with TRBD2. The germline V gene encodes CDR1 SGHAT and CDR2 FQNNGV. Trimming at V came to 6 bases and at J to 5 bases, leaving 5 bases not matched to a gene. The CDR3 spans 14 residues. CDR3 sequence: CASRDSGRDETQYF. In DNA form, the CDR3 reads TGTGCCAGCAGGGATAGCGGGAGGGATGAGACCCAGTACTTC.

This clonotype was observed many times. V and J are TRBV29-1 and TRBJ1-1; TRBD1 is a possible D gene (5 bases). Germline V CDR1 and CDR2: SQVTM, ANQGSEA. This CDR3 has 15 residues. V gave up 4 bases and J gave up 0 bases, with 15 bases separating them. The CDR3 protein is CSVAPGWGMNTEAFF. Written as DNA, the CDR3 is TGCAGCGTTGCACCCGGCTGGGGGATGAACACTGAAGCTTTCTTT.

At least ten counts were recorded for this clonotype. The junction does not match germline at one end; this may be a read error. The V gene is TRBV5-1, the J gene TRBJ2-4; 7 bases fit TRBD2. CDR1 SGHRS and CDR2 YFSETQ come from the germline V gene. The CDR3 extends over 14 amino acids. DNA of the CDR3: TGCGCCAGCAGCTCCGGACACGGGGGGAACATTAAGTACTTC. Protein product: CASSSGHGGNIKYF.

There are many counts of this clonotype. This chain links TRBV12-3 or TRBV12-4 with TRBJ1-5, with D possibly matching TRBD1 (5 bases). V gave up 2 bases and J gave up 6 bases, with 8 bases separating them. This CDR3 is built from 13 residues. This chain's CDR3 is CASSLNRIQPQHF. CDR3 nucleotides: TGTGCCAGCAGTTTAAACAGGATTCAGCCCCAGCATTTT.

There are many counts of this clonotype. The chain is built from TRBV9 and TRBJ2-2; 7 nucleotides agree with TRBD1. The ends lost 1 base at V and 3 bases at J; junction bases unmatched: 6. CDR1 is SGDLS and CDR2 is YYNGEE in the germline V gene. This CDR3 region has 16 residues. The CDR3 reads CASSVSPGGDTGELFF. CDR3 bases: TGTGCCAGCAGCGTATCCCCAGGGGGAGACACCGGGGAGCTGTTTTTT.

This clonotype occurred many times. Written as DNA, the CDR3 is TGTGCCATCCGGTCGGTGGGGGGGAATACCTACGAGCAGTACTTC. Translation: CAIRSVGGNTYEQYF. The chain combines TRBV10-3 with TRBJ2-7, with 7 bases lining up with TRBD2. Germline V lookup: CDR1 ENHRY, CDR2 SYGVKD. The length of the CDR3 is 15 residues. The ends lost 8 bases at V and 2 bases at J; junction bases unmatched: 12.

Note on this clonotype: Likely a read error: the CDR3 ends without its conserved phenylalanine or tryptophan. CDR3 in amino acids: CASKGWYALSGYGYTV. CDR3 nucleotide sequence: TGTGCCAGCAAGGGGTGGTACGCGTTGAGCGGCTATGGCTACACCGTC. V usage is TRBV6-1 and J usage is TRBJ1-2; a possible D gene is TRBD1 (5 bases). With 7 bases removed from V and 4 bases from J, the gap between germline ends came to 22 bases. This CDR3 is built from 16 residues. CDR1 and CDR2 (germline): MNHNS, SASEGT.